This TCR beta chain was captured in a study of T cell responses to AZD1222 COVID-19 vaccine. Whole-study findings and limits: Donors were mostly white British, more females; clonal diversity possibly underestimated.

A note on this clone: The antigen is not known.

Clones were read by immunoSEQ multiplex PCR, and TCRdb kept only the in-frame ones, dropping some. The table has about 140,000 clones, 80% to 95% seen once. V gave up 2 bases and J gave up 7 bases, with 12 bases separating them. Germline-derived CDR1 and CDR2 are GTSNPN and SVGIG (reference sequence). This CDR3 region has 13 residues. Whether given at about 4 or about 12 weeks, second doses were pooled. The sample here was peripheral blood, taken 28 days after the second AZD1222 dose. This TCR derives from an adult who received the AZD1222 COVID-19 vaccine. The gene calls are TRBV30 and TRBJ2-1; either TRBD1 or TRBD2 may supply D (5 bases each). The CDR3 loop is CAWSSGTRNEQFF. In nucleotides, the CDR3 is TGTGCCTGGAGTTCGGGGACCCGAAATGAGCAGTTCTTC.